Below are 32 T cell receptor beta chains sequenced from a single sample in a study of T-cell reconstitution after alpha-beta-depleted transplantation in children. The library targeted TCRbeta and was prepared with unique molecular identifiers. Via MiXCR, TCRdb re-called the PCR reads, giving one row per CDR3 protein. The repertoire holds 610,000 or so distinct CDR3 sequences, roughly 27% seen once, with 35% to 40% in the top ten. Material: PBMCs, obtained before TCRalphabeta/CD19-depleted stem cell transplant. The receptors here all came from a boy under two years old with Wiskott-Aldrich syndrome, due to receive a stem cell transplant.

There are a few counts of this clonotype. This rearrangement joins TRBV10-3 to TRBJ2-1; no clear D. The V end was cut by 7 bases, the J end by 0 bases, with 7 bases between. Germline V gene lookup returns CDR1 ENHRY and CDR2 SYGVKD. This CDR3 region has 13 residues. CDR3 in DNA: TGTGCCATCAATGCAATCTCCTACAATGAGCAGTTCTTC. It encodes CAINAISYNEQFF.

The rearrangement uses TRBV4-2 and TRBJ2-7; TRBD1 matches 7 bases. This CDR3 is built from 15 residues. Trimming cost V 4 bases and J 3 bases; bases outside gene matches: 9. In germline, CDR1 is LGHNA, CDR2 YNFKEQ. CDR3: CASSLPGQRLYEQYF. DNA for the CDR3: TGTGCCAGCAGCCTCCCGGGACAGCGGCTCTACGAGCAGTACTTC.

This clonotype appeared a few times. The V and J genes are TRBV29-1 and TRBJ1-4; maybe TRBD1 (5 bases). Per the germline V gene, CDR1 is SQVTM and CDR2 is ANQGSEA. V was shortened by 6 bases and J by 7 bases, with 12 bases between the two germline ends. The CDR3 runs to 12 residues. The CDR3 nucleotides are TGCAGCGTATCGGGGCAGTTTGAAAAACTGTTTTTT. Its translation is CSVSGQFEKLFF. The full variable domain, rest sourced from reference TRBV29-1 and TRBJ1-4, is SAVISQKPSRDICQRGTSLTIQCQVDSQVTMMFWYRQQPGQSLTLIATANQGSEATYESGFVIDKFPISRPNLTFSTLTVSNMSPEDSSIYLCSVSGQFEKLFFGSGTQLSVL.

This sequence joins TRBV5-1 and TRBJ2-1; D is uncertain. The CDR3 runs 16 residues. The V gene lost 4 bases and the J gene lost 5 bases, with 19 bases spanning the gap. CDR1 SGHRS and CDR2 YFSETQ come from the germline V gene. The CDR3 region has the DNA TGCGCCAGCAGCGCCCACTCCCTACAGCATGACAATGAGCAGTTCTTC. Amino acids: CASSAHSLQHDNEQFF.

CDR3 loop: CASSLEILWPHEQYF. The CDR3 bases are TGCGCCAGCAGCTTGGAAATACTTTGGCCCCACGAGCAGTACTTC. V gene TRBV5-1 combines with J gene TRBJ2-7; D not resolved. The CDR3 spans 15 residues. Germline V gives CDR1 SGHRS, CDR2 YFSETQ. Trimming took off 0 bases at V and 5 bases at J, with 15 bases between the two ends. Using reference TRBV5-1 and TRBJ2-7 for the parts outside the CDR3, the full variable domain is KAGVTQTPRYLIKTRGQQVTLSCSPISGHRSVSWYQQTPGQGLQFLFEYFSETQRNKGNFPGRFSGRQFSNSRSEMNVSTLELGDSALYLCASSLEILWPHEQYFGPGTRLTVT.

The V call is TRBV6-2 or TRBV6-3, the J call TRBJ2-3, with a tentative D call TRBD2 (5 bases). Germline CDR1 MNHEY, CDR2 SVGEGT. There are 20 residues in the CDR3. Between the trimmed V and J ends, which lost 0 bases and 0 bases, there was a span of 22 bases. CDR3 sequence (DNA): TGTGCCAGCAGTTACTCGCCCAGATGGGCGGGTGTTCCTAGCACAGATACGCAGTATTTT. This encodes CASSYSPRWAGVPSTDTQYF.

The table lists this clonotype with many counts. The V call is TRBV5-1, the J call TRBJ2-2, with a weak D call TRBD2 (6 bases). Per the germline V gene, CDR1 is SGHRS and CDR2 is YFSETQ. CDR3 size: 14 residues. V was cut by 2 bases and J by 1 base, with 6 bases left in between. The CDR3 reads CASSFGGNTGELFF. The CDR3 DNA sequence: TGCGCCAGCAGCTTCGGGGGGAACACCGGGGAGCTGTTTTTT.

This sequence joins TRBV29-1 and TRBJ1-2; D might be TRBD1 (5 bases). V was clipped by 0 bases and J by 6 bases, with 11 bases between them. The germline gives CDR1 SQVTM, CDR2 ANQGSEA. CDR3 length equals 13 residues. Here the CDR3 reads CSVEEGEIHGYTF. The CDR3, as DNA: TGCAGCGTTGAAGAGGGGGAAATCCATGGCTACACCTTC.

V gene TRBV5-1 combines with J gene TRBJ2-7; D may be TRBD2 (6 bases). Per the germline V gene, CDR1 is SGHRS and CDR2 is YFSETQ. V dropped 0 bases and J dropped 0 bases, with 13 bases sitting between them. The length of the CDR3 is 16 residues. The CDR3 loop is CASSLAGRVTSYEQYF. The DNA of the CDR3 is TGCGCCAGCAGCTTGGCCGGGAGAGTGACCTCCTACGAGCAGTACTTC.

In its sample, this clonotype was seen a few times. V usage is TRBV3-1 and J usage is TRBJ1-1; possible D gene TRBD1, 6 bases. With 0 bases removed from V and 0 bases from J, the gap between germline ends came to 11 bases. CDR3 size: 16 residues. Germline CDR1 and CDR2: LGHDT and YNNKEL (reference sequence). CDR3 in DNA: TGTGCCAGCAGCCAAGATGGAGGGGGGGTGAACACTGAAGCTTTCTTT. Translating gives CASSQDGGGVNTEAFF.

This clonotype was counted only a few times. The chain uses TRBV28 and TRBJ2-1; 14 bases fit TRBD2. Germline CDR1 is MDHEN and CDR2 is SYDVKM. The CDR3 has 15 residues. V lost 5 bases and J lost 7; bases outside the gene matches: 4. The CDR3 loop reads CASSAGTSGRNEQFF. For the CDR3, the DNA is TGTGCCAGCAGTGCCGGGACTAGCGGGAGAAATGAGCAGTTCTTC.

This clonotype was recorded a few times. V gene TRBV5-1 combines with J gene TRBJ2-1; 7 nucleotides line up with TRBD2. Germline V gives CDR1 SGHRS, CDR2 YFSETQ. The CDR3 length is 14 residues. With V trimmed by 0 bases and J by 10 bases, 7 bases remained unmatched. The CDR3 sequence is CASSLATAGREQFF. For the CDR3, the DNA is TGCGCCAGCAGCTTGGCTACGGCCGGGAGGGAGCAGTTCTTC.

This clonotype was seen a few times. The CDR3 DNA sequence: TGTGCCAGCAGCTTAATAGCAGGGCTAGCGGGAGGAGTTGATGAGCAGTTCTTC. It is translated as CASSLIAGLAGGVDEQFF. The V call is TRBV7-3, the J call TRBJ2-1; 11 positions match TRBD2. Germline V lookup: CDR1 SGHTA, CDR2 FQGTGA. Germline trimming cut 1 base from V and 8 bases from J; bases unmatched to any gene: 13. The CDR3 runs 18 residues. Full variable domain (rest looked up from reference TRBV7-3 and TRBJ2-1): GAGVSQTPSNKVTEKGKYVELRCDPISGHTALYWYRQSLGQGPEFLIYFQGTGAADDSGLPNDRFFAVRPEGSVSTLKIQRTERGDSAVYLCASSLIAGLAGGVDEQFFGPGTRLTVL.

In its sample, this clonotype was seen a few times. The chain combines TRBV2 with TRBJ2-5; D remains ambiguous. The ends were cut back, 7 bases at V and 2 bases at J, with 5 bases in the middle. CDR1 and CDR2 from the germline V gene are SNHLY and FYNNEI. CDR3 length: 11 residues. The CDR3 reads CASMFQETQYF. The CDR3 coding sequence is TGTGCCAGCATGTTTCAAGAGACCCAGTACTTC. Based on the CDR3 plus reference TRBV2 and TRBJ2-5, the full variable domain is EPEVTQTPSHQVTQMGQEVILRCVPISNHLYFYWYRQILGQKVEFLVSFYNNEISEKSEIFDDQFSVERPDGSNFTLKIRSTKLEDSAMYFCASMFQETQYFGPGTRLLVL.

V is TRBV30 and J is TRBJ2-1; 9 nucleotides agree with TRBD2. CDR1 and CDR2 from the germline V gene are GTSNPN and SVGIG (reference sequence). The V and J ends lost 4 bases and 6 bases, in that order; junction bases with no gene match: 10. The CDR3 contains 15 residues. The CDR3 nucleotides read TGTGCCTGGAATAGAAGCGGGAGGAGAATCAATGAGCAGTTCTTC. Its translation: CAWNRSGRRINEQFF.

The genes are TRBV5-1 and TRBJ2-5, with 9 bases that match TRBD1. Germline V gene data show CDR1 as SGHRS and CDR2 as YFSETQ. After removal of 1 base from V and 5 bases from J, the junction contained 9 bases not matched to a gene. CDR3 size: 16 residues. The CDR3 loop reads CASSLTGQGFPETQYF. CDR3 DNA sequence: TGCGCCAGCAGCTTGACGGGACAGGGTTTCCCCGAGACCCAGTACTTC.

This chain uses TRBV11-2 with TRBJ2-2; 12 nucleotides match TRBD2. Germline trimming cut 6 bases from V and 5 bases from J; bases unmatched to any gene: 7. This CDR3 contains 16 residues. CDR1 is SGHAT and CDR2 is FQNNGV in the germline V gene. The CDR3, as DNA: TGTGCCAGCAGACGACTAGCGGGAGTAGAGACCGGGGAGCTGTTTTTT. It encodes CASRRLAGVETGELFF.

The chain employs TRBV6-1 and TRBJ1-1, with a weak D call TRBD1 (5 bases). This CDR3 is 14 amino acids long. The ends were cut back, 6 bases at V and 6 bases at J, with 17 bases in the middle. Per germline, CDR1 MNHNS and CDR2 SASEGT. CDR3 sequence (DNA): TGTGCCAGCAGGACCACGACAGCCAACTCTGAAGCTTTCTTT. Translated, it gives CASRTTTANSEAFF.

This clonotype was recorded a few times. The V call is TRBV6-6, the J call TRBJ2-1, with a possible D match to TRBD2 (5 bases). CDR3 length: 13 amino acids. V was shortened by 4 bases and J by 5 bases, with 9 bases between the two germline ends. Per the germline V gene, CDR1 is MNHNY and CDR2 is SVGAGI (reference sequence). The CDR3 is CASSSILDNEQFF. The CDR3 coding sequence is TGTGCCAGCAGTTCGATACTAGACAATGAGCAGTTCTTC.

This chain connects TRBV7-2 to TRBJ2-6; a weak D match, TRBD2 (5 bases). This CDR3 contains 14 residues. CDR1 SGHTA and CDR2 FQGNSA come from the germline V gene. V gave up 5 bases and J gave up 6 bases, with 11 bases separating them. The CDR3 region has the DNA TGTGCCAGCAGCCCGTCTAGCTTGGCCAACGTCCTGACTTTC. This sequence encodes CASSPSSLANVLTF.

This clonotype appeared a few times. The chain recombines TRBV4-1 with TRBJ2-7; no clear D gene. CDR1 MGHRA and CDR2 YSYEKL come from the germline V gene. This CDR3 is 15 amino acids long. The V and J ends lost 3 bases and 0 bases respectively, with 12 bases between them. The CDR3: CASSQTPGDSYEQYF. The DNA for the CDR3 is TGCGCCAGCAGCCAGACCCCTGGGGACTCCTACGAGCAGTACTTC.

This chain links TRBV10-1 with TRBJ2-1; D unclear. V lost 2 bases and J 4 bases, leaving 9 bases between the germline ends. The CDR3 runs 14 residues. The germline V gene has CDR1 WNHNN and CDR2 SYGVQD (reference sequence). This chain's CDR3 is CASSERAEYNEQFF. The CDR3 DNA sequence: TGCGCCAGCAGTGAGCGGGCCGAGTACAATGAGCAGTTCTTC.

This clonotype was counted between two and nine times. The chain employs TRBV6-6 and TRBJ1-1; TRBD1 is a possible D gene (6 bases). This CDR3 contains 13 residues. Trimming took 5 bases from V and 3 from J, leaving 10 bases between them. Germline V gene sequence: CDR1 MNHNY, CDR2 SVGAGI (reference sequence). The CDR3 nucleotides read TGTGCCAGCAGTGGGGGCAGGCACACTGAAGCTTTCTTT. The encoded protein is CASSGGRHTEAFF.

The chain couples TRBV27 to TRBJ2-7, with TRBD2 as a possible D gene (5 bases). The V end lost 3 bases, the J end lost 6 bases, and 12 bases lay between the germline ends. There are 13 residues in the CDR3. CDR1 is MNHEY, CDR2 SMNVEV, per germline (reference sequence). CDR3 nucleotide sequence: TGTGCCAGCAGTTTCTCGGGGAGAGGCGAGCAGTACTTC. Its protein product is CASSFSGRGEQYF.

V is TRBV29-1 and J is TRBJ1-1, with D perhaps TRBD1 (5 bases). The CDR3 runs to 11 residues. V was pared by 6 bases and J by 13 bases, with 18 bases between. Germline V CDR1 and CDR2: SQVTM, ANQGSEA. This CDR3 reads CSVPPRGRGFF. In nucleotides, the CDR3 is TGCAGCGTCCCTCCCCGGGGCCGGGGTTTCTTT.

This clonotype was counted a few times. The chain employs TRBV6-2 or TRBV6-3 and TRBJ2-2, with TRBD2 identical over 8 bases. The CDR3 is made up of 16 amino acids. With 2 bases clipped from V and 5 bases from J, the junction kept 7 bases outside the gene matches. Germline CDR1 is MNHEY and CDR2 is SVGEGT. Here the CDR3 reads CASSYITGGPTGELFF. The CDR3, as DNA: TGTGCCAGCAGTTACATAACGGGAGGGCCTACCGGGGAGCTGTTTTTT.

This chain connects TRBV5-1 to TRBJ2-1; TRBD1 is a possible D gene (5 bases). The CDR3 has 15 residues. Trimming took 0 bases from V and 9 from J, leaving 16 bases between them. Germline CDR1 reads SGHRS; CDR2 reads YFSETQ. The CDR3 DNA reads TGCGCCAGCAGCTTGGAAGGGGATGCGCAGGTTGAGCAGTTCTTC. Translating gives CASSLEGDAQVEQFF.

The chain couples TRBV20-1 to TRBJ2-7, with TRBD2 identical over 7 bases. Trimming took 2 bases from V and 2 from J; bases not matched to a gene: 3. Germline V gene data show CDR1 as DFQATT and CDR2 as SNEGSKA (reference sequence). CDR3 length: 13 amino acids. The CDR3 region has the DNA TGCAGTGCTAGAAGTCTAGCGGCCTACGAGCAGTACTTC. It is translated as CSARSLAAYEQYF.

The chain carries TRBV4-2 and TRBJ1-2; TRBD1 is a possible D gene (6 bases). Trimming removed 1 base from V and 0 bases from J, with 18 bases in between. CDR1 and CDR2 from the germline V gene are LGHNA and YNFKEQ. The CDR3 spans 18 residues. For the CDR3, the DNA is TGTGCCAGCAGCCAAGGGGCCCCCGACAGGATATCTAACTATGGCTACACCTTC. It is translated as CASSQGAPDRISNYGYTF.

The chain combines TRBV27 with TRBJ2-3; 10 nucleotides match TRBD2. This CDR3 has 20 amino acids. Trimming removed 2 bases from V and 2 bases from J; junction bases left unmatched: 16. CDR1 and CDR2 (germline): MNHEY, SMNVEV (reference sequence). In DNA form, the CDR3 reads TGTGCCAGCAGTTTAACCCCCGGGACTAGCGCAACATCATCCACAGATACGCAGTATTTT. Translating it yields CASSLTPGTSATSSTDTQYF.

The V call is TRBV12-3 or TRBV12-4, the J call TRBJ2-7; 8 bases agree with TRBD2. With 0 bases clipped from V and 4 bases from J, the junction kept 5 bases outside the gene matches. CDR3 size: 15 residues. This CDR3 is CASSLASGGVYEQYF. As DNA, the CDR3 is TGTGCCAGCAGTTTAGCCAGCGGGGGTGTATACGAGCAGTACTTC.

This rearrangement joins TRBV3-1 to TRBJ2-6; 7 positions match TRBD1. The V gene end was trimmed by 4 bases and the J gene end by 2 bases; junction bases not matched to a gene: 5. CDR1 and CDR2 from the germline V gene are LGHDT and YNNKEL (reference sequence). The CDR3 is 16 amino acids. Written as DNA, the CDR3 is TGTGCCAGCAGCCTAAGACAGGGCACTGGGGCCAACGTCCTGACTTTC. Its translation: CASSLRQGTGANVLTF.